This is a list of T cell receptor beta chains from one sample in a study of blood T cell repertoires in COVID-19. The repertoire was sequenced with immunoSEQ multiplex PCR; TCRdb's copy has only in-frame clones and lacks some. The sample consists of about 330,000 clones, 85% of them appearing once. Sequencing was done on a sample of peripheral blood. Receptors originate from a human donor in a cohort sampled during active COVID-19. Each CDR3 is given with its conserved first and last residue. A D gene is named only where the DNA matches it firmly. Not all rows give a size; the values are once, few, many and, for expanded clones, a class.

-	TRBV3-1/TRBV3-2	TRBJ1-5	TRBD1	CASSQDGQGGRNQPQHF	TGTGCCAGCAGCCAAGATGGACAGGGTGGGCGCAATCAGCCCCAGCATTTT
-	TRBV5-1	TRBJ2-2	TRBD2	CASSFKASGGVTNTGELFF	TGCGCCAGCAGCTTCAAAGCTAGCGGGGGGGTCACGAACACCGGGGAGCTGTTTTTT
-	TRBV30	TRBJ1-5	-	CAWSVDGDQPQHF	TGTGCCTGGAGTGTAGATGGAGATCAGCCCCAGCATTTT
-	TRBV29-1	TRBJ2-1	-	CSVDPPGSYNEQFF	TGCAGCGTTGACCCCCCCGGCTCCTACAATGAGCAGTTCTTC
-	TRBV5-1	TRBJ1-2	-	CASSLGGSPYGYTF	TGCGCCAGCAGCTTGGGTGGCAGTCCCTATGGCTACACCTTC
-	TRBV2	TRBJ2-1	TRBD2	CASSSGGPYNEQFF	TGTGCCAGCAGCTCGGGGGGGCCCTACAATGAGCAGTTCTTC
-	TRBV20-1	TRBJ2-1	-	CSAAIGEQFF	TGCAGTGCAGCTATCGGTGAGCAGTTCTTC
once	TRBV30	TRBJ2-3	TRBD2	CAWSGLAGADTQYF	TGTGCCTGGAGTGGACTAGCGGGGGCAGATACGCAGTATTTT
-	TRBV9	TRBJ1-2	TRBD1	CASSVGTGAYGYTF	TGTGCCAGCAGCGTCGGGACAGGGGCATATGGCTACACCTTC
-	TRBV7-8	TRBJ2-2	TRBD2	CASSVGLAGSGELFF	TGTGCCAGCAGCGTCGGGCTAGCGGGTTCCGGGGAGCTGTTTTTT
-	TRBV6-5	TRBJ1-1	-	CASSSHGREAFF	TGTGCCAGCAGTTCCCATGGCCGTGAAGCTTTCTTT
-	TRBV6-5	TRBJ1-1	-	CASSYSGGYRVAFF	TGTGCCAGCAGTTACTCTGGCGGGTATCGTGTGGCTTTCTTT
-	TRBV12-5	TRBJ2-2	TRBD2	CASGLGLARTGELFF	TGTGCTAGTGGTTTGGGACTAGCTAGGACCGGGGAGCTGTTTTTT
-	TRBV7-6	TRBJ1-3	TRBD1	CASSSAGGFGNTIYF	TGTGCCAGCAGCTCGGCAGGGGGGTTTGGAAACACCATATATTTT
-	TRBV27	TRBJ2-3	TRBD1	CASSPNRGLRADTQYF	TGTGCCAGCAGTCCCAACAGGGGGCTGAGAGCAGATACGCAGTATTTT
-	TRBV24-1	TRBJ2-7	-	CATSDGGGAKEQYF	TGTGCCACCAGTGATGGAGGGGGCGCGAAGGAGCAGTACTTC
-	TRBV11-2	TRBJ2-7	-	CASSLDSLPAEQYF	TGTGCCAGCAGCTTAGATTCGCTCCCCGCGGAGCAGTACTTC
-	TRBV7-3	TRBJ2-3	-	CASSLLGGGNTDTQYF	TGTGCCAGCAGCCTACTTGGCGGAGGAAACACAGATACGCAGTATTTT
few	TRBV6-5	TRBJ2-7	-	CAGGFRDIYSYEQYF	TGTGCCGGTGGGTTCCGGGACATTTATTCCTACGAGCAGTACTTC
-	TRBV18	TRBJ1-2	TRBD1	CASSPTTGEGSYTF	TGTGCCAGCTCACCTACCACAGGGGAAGGTAGCTACACCTTC
-	TRBV6-1	TRBJ2-3	-	CASSEGAARGDTQYF	TGTGCCAGCAGTGAAGGGGCAGCTCGGGGAGATACGCAGTATTTT
-	TRBV24-1	TRBJ2-3	-	CATSSFRRQGPDTQYF	TGTGCCACCAGTTCCTTCCGTCGGCAGGGCCCAGATACGCAGTATTTT
-	TRBV5-4	TRBJ1-2	-	CASSPQQGLNYGYTF	TGTGCCAGCAGCCCTCAACAGGGCTTAAACTATGGCTACACCTTC
-	TRBV24-1	TRBJ1-5	-	CATSDTGNGYQPQHF	TGTGCCACCAGTGATACAGGGAACGGGTATCAGCCCCAGCATTTT
-	TRBV13	TRBJ2-7	TRBD1	CASSSVPQGREQYF	TGTGCCAGCAGCTCGGTTCCACAGGGGCGCGAGCAGTACTTC